These T cell receptor beta chains were read from a single sample in a study of T cells in localized non-small cell lung cancer. This table comes from immunoSEQ multiplex PCR, and its TCRdb copy is limited to in-frame clones, with some not included. The sample has approximately 20,000 clones, over 65% seen once. Sequences were derived from PBMCs, sampled before any cancer treatment. These receptors came from a woman aged 35-75 years with stage II squamous cell lung carcinoma. CDR3s include the opening cysteine and the closing phenylalanine or tryptophan.

j_call cdr3_length v_call cdr3_aa
TRBJ2-5 16 TRBV14 CASSQRARVIQETQYF
TRBJ2-1 14 TRBV18 CASSPLAGGNEQFF
TRBJ2-6 16 TRBV10-2 CASSSRREVGANVLTF
TRBJ1-1 12 TRBV5-1 CASSWEGTEAFF
TRBJ1-4 15 TRBV19 CASSETGGKGEKLFF
TRBJ2-2 16 TRBV28 CASREGWRLNTGELFF
TRBJ1-4 14 TRBV18 CASSPRQASEKLFF
TRBJ2-7 15 TRBV2 CASRGLAEGAYEQYF
TRBJ1-1 16 TRBV29-1 CSGTGTGGRVNTEAFF
TRBJ2-1 17 TRBV10-3 CAIGGLAGGPQTNEQFF
TRBJ2-7 16 TRBV7-2 CASSPSRTQGTYEQYF
TRBJ2-6 18 TRBV7-8 CASSLARAGGTGANVLTF
TRBJ1-3 15 TRBV9 CASSVGVSSGNTIYF
TRBJ1-1 14 TRBV10-3 CAISVAESGTEAFF
TRBJ1-1 12 TRBV28 CASSTRVGEAFF
TRBJ1-3 12 TRBV28 CASHRARDTIYF
TRBJ2-3 15 TRBV15 CATAPGLADTDTQYF
TRBJ2-5 19 TRBV28 CASSLGRLAGRPLGETQYF
TRBJ2-7 13 TRBV6-6 CASSSGLVYEQYF
TRBJ2-7 13 TRBV28 CAAGEVSSYEQYF
TRBJ1-1 11 TRBV11-3 CATRGGTEAFF
TRBJ1-1 15 TRBV5-8 CASSESGQGNTEAFF
TRBJ2-7 15 TRBV6-5 CASSPPGRAVHEQYF